Below are 27 T cell receptor beta chains sequenced from a single sample in a study of T cells in Graves' hyperthyroidism and ophthalmopathy. Amplified TCR beta CDR3 regions came from RNA transcripts. Carried out on the TCR CDR3, a first-round RT-PCR used the HTBI primer set. TCRdb processed the multiplex PCR reads anew with MiXCR; each CDR3 protein has one entry. The repertoire has hundreds of thousands of distinct CDR3 sequences, about 45% of them found once; the top ten carry 7% to 7.5%. Sequenced sample: peripheral blood or thyroid tissue (not recorded which). The receptors were gathered from an adult man with Graves' disease, either hyperthyroidism or ophthalmopathy (not recorded which).

The chain has TRBV25-1 and TRBJ1-2; a possible D gene is TRBD1 (6 bases). V lost 5 bases and J 6 bases, leaving 16 bases between the germline ends. Germline CDR1 is MGHDK and CDR2 is SYGVNS. The CDR3 is 14 residues long. CDR3 loop: CASSLSTGIDGYTF. In DNA, the CDR3 is TGTGCCAGCAGTTTGTCGACAGGAATCGATGGCTACACCTTC.

The CDR3: CAWSLERSGYTF. The CDR3 nucleotides are TGTGCCTGGAGCTTGGAGCGTTCGGGCTACACCTTC. The chain recombines TRBV10-3 with TRBJ1-2, with D unresolved. Per germline, CDR1 ENHRY and CDR2 SYGVKD. V was pared by 11 bases and J by 8 bases, with 18 bases between. The CDR3 totals 12 residues.

This clonotype was counted ten times or more. The CDR3 here is CAISPQGGANYGYTF. Written as DNA, the CDR3 is TGTGCCATCAGTCCCCAGGGTGGAGCTAACTATGGCTACACCTTC. The V gene is TRBV10-3, the J gene TRBJ1-2, with D possibly being TRBD1 (5 bases). The CDR3 length is 15 residues. V shed 5 bases and J shed 0 bases, with 13 bases lying between them. Germline assignment: CDR1 ENHRY and CDR2 SYGVKD.

This clonotype occurred a few times. This chain uses TRBV9 with TRBJ1-2; D possibly corresponds to TRBD1 (5 bases). Trimming cost V 4 bases and J 5 bases, with 12 bases left between them. Germline values: CDR1 SGDLS, CDR2 YYNGEE. The CDR3 is 13 amino acids. The CDR3 region has the DNA TGTGCCAGCAGCCAAATCAGGGCATATGGCTACACCTTC. It is translated as CASSQIRAYGYTF.

Details on this clonotype: One end of the junction does not line up with germline, which may come from a read error. This chain connects TRBV10-3 to TRBJ1-1, with D unresolved. Per germline, CDR1 ENHRY and CDR2 SYGVKD. There are 17 residues in the CDR3. The CDR3 nucleotides are TGTGCCAGCAGTTCCCCCACAGAACGTGGTGTTAAGGATGAAGCTTTCTTT. It codes for CASSSPTERGVKDEAFF.

This clonotype was counted between two and nine times. The genes are TRBV7-9 and TRBJ2-5, with 7 nucleotides matching TRBD1. Trimming cost V 6 bases and J 3 bases; bases outside gene matches: 7. The CDR3 is made up of 14 amino acids. Germline CDR1 reads SEHNR; CDR2 reads FQNEAQ (reference sequence). CDR3 nucleotide sequence: TGTGCCAGCAGTAACAGGGGCGCAAAAGAGACCCAGTACTTC. Protein sequence: CASSNRGAKETQYF.

V gene TRBV15 combines with J gene TRBJ1-5; no reliable D call. CDR3 length: 16 residues. Germline V gene lookup returns CDR1 LNHNV and CDR2 YYDKDF (reference sequence). Between the trimmed V and J ends, which lost 6 bases and 5 bases, there was a span of 20 bases. CDR3 in amino acids: CATRGGRQHPYQPQHF. CDR3 nucleotides: TGTGCCACCAGAGGAGGAAGACAACACCCTTATCAGCCCCAGCATTTT.

The chain joins TRBV25-1 to TRBJ2-7; D possibly corresponds to TRBD1 (5 bases). This CDR3 spans 14 amino acids. V lost 6 bases and J 2 bases, leaving 14 bases between the germline ends. CDR1 and CDR2 from the germline V gene are MGHDK and SYGVNS. CDR3 residues: CASSRDSLPYEQYF. The CDR3 bases are TGTGCCAGCAGCCGTGACAGCCTTCCCTACGAGCAGTACTTC.

This clonotype has only a few counts. The chain couples TRBV20-1 to TRBJ1-1, with 7 nucleotides matching TRBD1. Germline V CDR1 and CDR2: DFQATT, SNEGSKA (reference sequence). V shed 6 bases, J shed 1 base, and the junction held 5 bases outside the gene matches. CDR3 length equals 13 residues. The CDR3, as DNA: TGCAGTGCATTGACAGGGTCGAACACTGAAGCTTTCTTT. Translated, it gives CSALTGSNTEAFF.

The chain is built from TRBV5-1 and TRBJ1-3; tentative D call: TRBD1 (5 bases). The germline CDR1 and CDR2 sequences are SGHRS and YFSETQ. The CDR3 totals 14 residues. The V and J ends lost 0 bases and 1 base respectively, with 5 bases between them. DNA of the CDR3: TGCGCCAGCAGCTTGGACAGGTCTGGAAACACCATATATTTT. Residues: CASSLDRSGNTIYF.

The sample holds many counts of this clonotype. The rearrangement links TRBV29-1 to TRBJ1-1; maybe TRBD1 (6 bases). The length of the CDR3 is 13 residues. CDR1 and CDR2 from the germline V gene are SQVTM and ANQGSEA. Deletions cut 3 bases from V and 5 bases from J, with 13 bases between. The CDR3: CSVEPGAVTEAFF. The CDR3 DNA reads TGCAGCGTTGAGCCGGGGGCGGTAACTGAAGCTTTCTTT.

This clonotype was counted many times. The chain combines TRBV19 with TRBJ1-6; 11 positions agree with TRBD1. Germline V gives CDR1 LNHDA, CDR2 SQIVND (reference sequence). The CDR3 covers 15 residues. The ends lost 9 bases at V and 7 bases at J; junction bases unmatched: 8. Here the CDR3 reads CASSIGTGGNSPLHF. Written as DNA, the CDR3 is TGTGCCAGCAGCATCGGGACAGGGGGGAATTCACCCCTCCACTTT.

V is TRBV2 and J is TRBJ1-6; D remains unclear. The CDR3 loop spans 12 amino acids. The V gene's germline CDR1 is SNHLY and CDR2 FYNNEI. The V gene lost 11 bases and the J gene lost 7 bases, with 12 bases spanning the gap. The CDR3 nucleotides are TGTGCCCCCCTTGTCGGAAATTCACCCCTCCACTTT. Translating gives CAPLVGNSPLHF.

This clonotype is a singleton in its sample. An end of the junction differs from the germline gene, which may be a read error. The gene calls are TRBV2 and TRBJ1-6; possibly TRBD1 for D (5 bases). The CDR3 covers 16 residues. Germline lookup yields CDR1 SNHLY and CDR2 FYNNEI. This CDR3 reads CASSGIGTHSNSPLRF. The DNA of the CDR3 is TGTGCCAGCAGTGGCATCGGGACCCATAGTAATTCACCCCTCCGCTTT.

This clonotype was counted at least ten times. The chain combines TRBV13 with TRBJ1-1; TRBD1 matches at 7 bases. J was trimmed by 11 bases and V by 7 bases; bases with no gene match: 13. Per the germline V gene, CDR1 is PRHDT and CDR2 is FYEKMQ (reference sequence). CDR3 length: 13 residues. CDR3 in amino acids: CASTSLQGNVAFF. In nucleotides, the CDR3 is TGTGCCAGCACCTCACTACAGGGGAACGTGGCTTTCTTT.

The rearrangement joins TRBV19 to TRBJ1-2; D gene uncertain. V gave up 9 bases and J gave up 4 bases, with 18 bases separating them. This CDR3 has 14 residues. Germline V gene sequence: CDR1 LNHDA, CDR2 SQIVND (reference sequence). The chain's CDR3 is CASTWADSLYGYTF. DNA for the CDR3: TGTGCCAGCACGTGGGCGGATAGTCTCTATGGCTACACCTTC.

The genes are TRBV24-1 and TRBJ2-5, with TRBD1 as a possible D gene (5 bases). From germline, CDR1 is KGHDR and CDR2 SFDVKD. V was trimmed by 5 bases and J by 1 base, leaving 10 bases between them. The CDR3 loop spans 14 amino acids. The CDR3 DNA follows: TGTGCCACCAGTGCTAGACAGTCCCAAGAGACCCAGTACTTC. Amino acids: CATSARQSQETQYF.

This clonotype appeared a few times. The chain joins TRBV20-1 to TRBJ1-2, with a weak D call TRBD1 (6 bases). Trimming pared 0 bases from V and 8 bases from J, leaving 10 bases between. The CDR3 is 12 residues long. Germline V gene data show CDR1 as DFQATT and CDR2 as SNEGSKA (reference sequence). The CDR3 reads CSAREDSGGYTF. The CDR3 nucleotides read TGCAGTGCTAGAGAGGACAGTGGAGGCTACACCTTC.

This clonotype appeared a single time. This probably arose from a read error, given a far larger clone one base away. The rearrangement uses TRBV24-1 and TRBJ1-5; 7 bases line up with TRBD1. There are 13 residues in the CDR3. CDR1 is KGHDR, CDR2 SFDVKD, per germline. The ends lost 6 bases at V and 5 bases at J; junction bases unmatched: 3. CDR3 loop: CATSLGGDQPQHF. CDR3 DNA: TGTGCCACCAGTTTAGGGGGCGATCAGCCCCAGCATTTT.

The CDR3 coding sequence is TGCAGTGCCCCGCCTAGCGGGGAAGTATCCGGGGAGCTGTTTTTT. As protein: CSAPPSGEVSGELFF. The chain combines TRBV20-1 with TRBJ2-2; 9 bases align to TRBD2. Losses at the gene ends were 6 bases for V and 6 bases for J; bases not matched to a gene: 11. The CDR3 extends over 15 amino acids. Germline values: CDR1 DFQATT, CDR2 SNEGSKA (reference sequence).

The V and J genes are TRBV10-3 and TRBJ1-1; unclear D gene. This CDR3 spans 13 amino acids. Trimming removed 6 bases from V and 3 bases from J, with 11 bases in between. In germline, CDR1 is ENHRY, CDR2 SYGVKD. CDR3 sequence (DNA): TGTGCCATCAGCTTCATAGCGGACACTGAAGCTTTCTTT. This gives the protein CAISFIADTEAFF.

Comment on this clonotype: A read error may account for a junction end that differs from germline. The V call is TRBV6-6, the J call TRBJ1-1; D uncertain. The V gene's germline CDR1 is MNHNY and CDR2 SVGAGI (reference sequence). This CDR3 is built from 14 residues. Here the CDR3 DNA reads TGTGCCATCAGTGAACCGGGGTGGAACACTGAAGCTTTCTTT. This codes for CAISEPGWNTEAFF.

The chain carries TRBV15 and TRBJ1-5; the match to TRBD1 covers 8 bases. V lost 2 bases, J lost 6 bases, and 3 bases stayed unmatched. The germline V gene encodes CDR1 LNHNV and CDR2 YYDKDF (reference sequence). This CDR3 spans 14 amino acids. CDR3 bases: TGTGCCACCAGCAGACTCGGGACAGGTCAGCCCCAGCATTTT. It specifies CATSRLGTGQPQHF.

The rearrangement uses TRBV7-9 and TRBJ1-2; a possible D gene is TRBD1 (5 bases). This CDR3 spans 16 amino acids. Germline values: CDR1 SEHNR, CDR2 FQNEAQ (reference sequence). V dropped 5 bases and J dropped 3 bases, with 19 bases sitting between them. The CDR3 is CASSPIGRGTDYGYTF. The CDR3 nucleotides are TGTGCCAGCAGCCCTATAGGGAGAGGGACGGACTATGGCTACACCTTC.

Notes on this clonotype: The junction and the germline gene differ at one end; a read error may be behind it. V usage is TRBV6-1 and J usage is TRBJ1-2; 8 nucleotides line up with TRBD1. Germline V gives CDR1 MNHNS, CDR2 SASEGT. CDR3 length: 13 residues. CDR3 residues: CASSRQGIDGYAF. CDR3 DNA: TGTGCCAGCAGTAGACAGGGGATCGATGGCTACGCCTTC.

The genes are TRBV19 and TRBJ1-1; D possibly corresponds to TRBD1 (5 bases). CDR1 and CDR2 from the germline V gene are LNHDA and SQIVND (reference sequence). This CDR3 region has 13 residues. Trimming removed 7 bases at V and 2 bases at J, with 11 bases between. The CDR3 spells CASTRGYNTEAFF. The CDR3 coding sequence is TGTGCCAGTACGCGGGGGTATAACACTGAAGCTTTCTTT.

The V call is TRBV20-1, the J call TRBJ1-3; D is unresolved. Germline CDR1 reads DFQATT; CDR2 reads SNEGSKA (reference sequence). This CDR3 spans 11 amino acids. The CDR3 loop is CMVTWGNTIYF. The CDR3 DNA sequence: TGCATGGTGACATGGGGAAACACCATATATTTT.